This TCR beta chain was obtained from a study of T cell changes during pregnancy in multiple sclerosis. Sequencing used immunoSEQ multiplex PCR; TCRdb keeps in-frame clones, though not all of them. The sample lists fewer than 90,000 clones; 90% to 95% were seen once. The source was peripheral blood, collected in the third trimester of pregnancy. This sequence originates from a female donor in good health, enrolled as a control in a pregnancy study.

The CDR3 protein is CASSLLGVGNTIYF. CDR3 DNA sequence: TGCGCCAGCAGCTTGCTAGGGGTTGGAAACACCATATATTTT. This chain connects TRBV5-1 to TRBJ1-3; a possible D gene is TRBD1 (5 bases). There are 14 residues in the CDR3. The V end lost 1 base, the J end lost 3 bases, and 8 bases lay between the germline ends. Germline V gene sequence: CDR1 SGHRS, CDR2 YFSETQ.